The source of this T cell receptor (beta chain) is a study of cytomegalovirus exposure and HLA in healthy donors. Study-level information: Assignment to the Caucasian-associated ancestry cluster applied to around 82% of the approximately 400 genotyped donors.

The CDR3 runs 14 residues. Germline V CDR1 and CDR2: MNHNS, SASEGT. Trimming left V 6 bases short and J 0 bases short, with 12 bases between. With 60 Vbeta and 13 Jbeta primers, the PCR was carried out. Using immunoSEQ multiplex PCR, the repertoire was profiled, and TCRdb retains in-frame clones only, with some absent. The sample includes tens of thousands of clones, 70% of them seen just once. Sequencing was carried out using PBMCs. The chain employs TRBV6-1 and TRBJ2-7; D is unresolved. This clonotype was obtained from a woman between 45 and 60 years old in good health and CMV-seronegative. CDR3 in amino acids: CASRNPGSSYEQYF. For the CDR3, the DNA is TGTGCCAGCAGGAATCCAGGTAGCTCCTACGAGCAGTACTTC.